This TCR beta chain is drawn from a study of monozygotic twins with inflammatory bowel disease. Study results and caveats: Using the inverse Simpson index, IBD patients had lower TCRbeta diversity than healthy co-twins. Ultimately, a single strong signal or clonotype associated with IBD was not supported.

TCRalpha and TCRbeta cDNA went through two nested PCRs of approximately 16 and 10 cycles. TCRdb re-called the 5' RACE reads; every CDR3 protein appears as one record, without DNA. The sample's table shows 330,000 or so distinct CDR3 sequences. Of note for this clonotype: Its antigen is not identified.

Material for sequencing was blood. This clonotype was obtained from a human donor with ulcerative colitis or Crohn's disease, or a healthy co-twin of an affected twin (not recorded which).

The CDR3 is CASSQGQGGRYEQYF. The chain recombines TRBV4-1 with TRBJ2-7; the D call from TCRdb, TRBD1, cannot be confirmed without DNA. This CDR3 contains 15 residues. Germline loops: CDR1 MGHRA, CDR2 YSYEKL.